The present T cell receptor (beta chain) was sequenced within a study of blood T cell repertoires in COVID-19. Study-wide context: Sources were T cells, B-cell-depleted T cells, or PBMCs; the material itself was cDNA or gDNA.

Germline V gene lookup returns CDR1 SGHDN and CDR2 FVKESK. V was pared by 5 bases and J by 3 bases, with 11 bases between. This CDR3 spans 13 amino acids. Participants were aged about 18 to 90 years, lived in 20 to 30 US areas, and enrolled virtually. The method was immunoSEQ multiplex PCR; TCRdb's version includes in-frame clones alone and lacks a portion of them. The sample shows 350,000 to 400,000 clones, 70% to 90% of them seen only once. Sequenced: PBMCs or T cells enriched from blood (not recorded which). This receptor was obtained from a man in his forties in a cohort exposed to, infected with or recovered from COVID-19 (not recorded which). The chain carries TRBV14 and TRBJ2-7; perhaps TRBD1 as D (6 bases). CDR3 sequence: CASSWDTYYEQYF. The CDR3 DNA sequence: TGTGCCAGCAGCTGGGACACCTACTACGAGCAGTACTTC.